Presented here are 29 T cell receptor beta chains from one specimen sequenced in a study of blood T cell repertoires in COVID-19 (dated by TCRdb to about 2020). Library preparation was by the immunoSEQ multiplex PCR assay. Sourced from immuneACCESS, this table was stored by TCRdb with only in-frame sequences that have V and J called. A share of the clones is absent; for the studies checked, an unresolved V gene accounts for under half, and the remainder has no known explanation. The sample contains some 73,000 clones, more than 60% of them found a single time. Approximately 20% of the sample is taken by the ten largest. Source material: peripheral blood. The receptor set was obtained from a man between 60 and 75 years old with acute or convalescent COVID-19.

This chain joins TRBV5-4 and TRBJ2-1; possible D gene TRBD2, 6 bases. Germline CDR1 SGHNT, CDR2 YYREEE (reference sequence). V was clipped by 1 base and J by 5 bases, with 7 bases between them. The CDR3 runs to 13 residues. CDR3 DNA: TGTGCCAGCAGCTTGACGGGGGACAATGAGCAGTTCTTC. It translates to CASSLTGDNEQFF.

A single count supports this clone. This rearrangement joins TRBV30 to TRBJ2-1; TRBD1 is a possible D gene (6 bases). Germline V CDR1 and CDR2: GTSNPN, SVGIG (reference sequence). This CDR3 comprises 16 residues. The germline V and J ends were trimmed by 0 bases and 4 bases, with 16 bases remaining between them. As DNA, the CDR3 is TGTGCCTGGAGTGTCGGGACATCGCGAAAATACAATGAGCAGTTCTTC. The encoded protein is CAWSVGTSRKYNEQFF.

The genes are TRBV7-3 and TRBJ2-7; TRBD1 agrees at 9 bases. V lost 5 bases and J lost 6; bases outside the gene matches: 8. The germline gives CDR1 SGHTA, CDR2 FQGTGA. CDR3 length: 14 residues. CDR3 residues: CASSPGQGEGEQYF. The CDR3 DNA sequence: TGTGCCAGCAGCCCGGGACAGGGAGAAGGCGAGCAGTACTTC. The full variable domain, with the rest looked up from reference TRBV7-3 and TRBJ2-7, is GAGVSQTPSNKVTEKGKYVELRCDPISGHTALYWYRQSLGQGPEFLIYFQGTGAADDSGLPNDRFFAVRPEGSVSTLKIQRTERGDSAVYLCASSPGQGEGEQYFGPGTRLTVT.

This clone came up many times. The chain uses TRBV24-1 and TRBJ2-2; 8 bases are a match to TRBD1. Per germline, CDR1 KGHDR and CDR2 SFDVKD. J was trimmed by 3 bases and V by 11 bases; bases with no gene match: 10. The CDR3 runs to 15 residues. The CDR3 region is CAISQGAYDTGELFF. CDR3 in DNA: TGTGCCATCTCTCAGGGGGCCTATGACACCGGGGAGCTGTTTTTT.

The chain has TRBV6-4 and TRBJ1-1, with D hard to call. In germline, CDR1 is MRHNA, CDR2 SNTAGT. V lost 3 bases, J lost 1 base, and 9 bases lay in between. This CDR3 is built from 14 residues. The CDR3 loop is CASSEAGSNTEAFF. As DNA, the CDR3 is TGTGCCAGCAGTGAAGCGGGCTCGAACACTGAAGCTTTCTTT.

This clone turned up a few times. This rearrangement joins TRBV5-1 to TRBJ1-5, with unresolved D. This CDR3 has 14 residues. Germline V gene data show CDR1 as SGHRS and CDR2 as YFSETQ. The germline V and J ends were trimmed by 0 bases and 4 bases, with 8 bases remaining between them. In nucleotides, the CDR3 is TGCGCCAGCAGCTTGGATCACGGGAATCAGCCCCAGCATTTT. Translated, it gives CASSLDHGNQPQHF. Looking up the rest from reference TRBV5-1 and TRBJ1-5 gives the full variable domain: KAGVTQTPRYLIKTRGQQVTLSCSPISGHRSVSWYQQTPGQGLQFLFEYFSETQRNKGNFPGRFSGRQFSNSRSEMNVSTLELGDSALYLCASSLDHGNQPQHFGDGTRLSIL.

The rearrangement uses TRBV29-1 and TRBJ1-2, with 7 positions matching TRBD1. V shed 6 bases and J 3 bases; nucleotides not matched to a gene: 16. Germline CDR1 and CDR2: SQVTM and ANQGSEA. The CDR3 is 16 residues long. For the CDR3, the DNA is TGCAGCGTCTTCAAGGGGGCACAAGGGGGATACTATGGCTACACCTTC. Translated: CSVFKGAQGGYYGYTF.

V and J are TRBV11-2 and TRBJ2-7, with D possibly being TRBD1 (6 bases). CDR1 is SGHAT, CDR2 FQNNGV, per germline. V lost 2 bases and J lost 0, with 11 bases in between. This CDR3 has 15 amino acids. In DNA form, the CDR3 reads TGTGCCAGCAGCTTAATTTCAGGGGACTCCTACGAGCAGTACTTC. Protein product: CASSLISGDSYEQYF.

The chain has TRBV7-9 and TRBJ2-3, with 7 bases identical to TRBD1. V shed 4 bases and J 2 bases; nucleotides not matched to a gene: 3. From germline, CDR1 is SEHNR and CDR2 FQNEAQ (reference sequence). The CDR3 length is 14 residues. CDR3 nucleotide sequence: TGTGCCAGCAGCTCGACAGGGATCACAGATACGCAGTATTTT. Its translation: CASSSTGITDTQYF. The entire variable domain, with the rest obtained from reference TRBV7-9 and TRBJ2-3, is as follows: DTGVSQNPRHKITKRGQNVTFRCDPISEHNRLYWYRQTLGQGPEFLTYFQNEAQLEKSRLLSDRFSAERPKGSFSTLEIQRTEQGDSAMYLCASSSTGITDTQYFGPGTRLTVL.

This clone is medium-sized by share. The CDR3 is CASSLQVSYNEQFF. The CDR3 DNA follows: TGTGCCAGCAGTTTACAGGTCTCCTACAATGAGCAGTTCTTC. The rearrangement links TRBV5-6 to TRBJ2-1, with D maybe TRBD1 (5 bases). V lost 5 bases, J lost 0 bases, and 9 bases lay in between. Germline CDR1 SGHDT, CDR2 YYEEEE. This CDR3 spans 14 amino acids.

V and J are TRBV19 and TRBJ2-1, with TRBD2 identical over 11 bases. This CDR3 spans 14 amino acids. Germline values: CDR1 LNHDA, CDR2 SQIVND (reference sequence). The junction had 2 bases not matched to a gene; V was cut back by 7 bases and J by 3 bases. The CDR3 spells CASTTSGSYNEQFF. CDR3 nucleotide sequence: TGTGCCAGTACAACTAGCGGGAGCTACAATGAGCAGTTCTTC.

This chain links TRBV25-1 with TRBJ2-1; no reliable D call. V dropped 4 bases and J dropped 9 bases, with 13 bases sitting between them. Looked up from germline, CDR1 is MGHDK and CDR2 is SYGVNS. The CDR3 spans 13 residues. CDR3 nucleotide sequence: TGTGCCAGCAGTGGCCCCCCTATCCGTGAGCAGTTCTTC. This encodes CASSGPPIREQFF.

V usage is TRBV9 and J usage is TRBJ1-2; D call uncertain. V was pared by 7 bases and J by 5 bases, with 12 bases between. This CDR3 is 12 amino acids long. Per the germline V gene, CDR1 is SGDLS and CDR2 is YYNGEE. The CDR3 loop is CASSLSSYGYTF. CDR3 bases: TGTGCCAGCTCCCTATCGAGTTATGGCTACACCTTC.

This clone has more than one count but fewer than ten. V gene TRBV6-5 combines with J gene TRBJ1-2; TRBD1 matches 7 bases. Unmatched junction bases numbered 3, after V lost 5 bases and J lost 6 bases. The CDR3 loop spans 12 amino acids. CDR1 is MNHEY and CDR2 is SVGAGI in the germline V gene. In DNA, the CDR3 is TGTGCCAGCAGTACCGGACAGGATGGCTACACCTTC. Amino acids: CASSTGQDGYTF.

The chain joins TRBV5-5 to TRBJ2-1, with no clear D. The V gene's germline CDR1 is SGHKS and CDR2 YYEKEE (reference sequence). The CDR3 contains 12 residues. The ends were cut back, 1 base at V and 9 bases at J, with 8 bases in the middle. As DNA, the CDR3 is TGTGCCAGCAGCTTGAAAGATAGTGAGCAGTTCTTC. Encoded protein: CASSLKDSEQFF.

The gene calls are TRBV18 and TRBJ2-1; 14 nucleotides line up with TRBD2. V shed 6 bases and J 2 bases; nucleotides not matched to a gene: 6. The CDR3 covers 17 residues. Germline values: CDR1 KGHSH, CDR2 LQKENI. CDR3 loop: CASSLRLAGGPYNEQFF. In DNA form, the CDR3 reads TGTGCCAGCTCGCTTAGACTAGCGGGGGGGCCCTACAATGAGCAGTTCTTC.

V and J are TRBV11-2 and TRBJ2-1; 9 positions agree with TRBD1. V dropped 7 bases and J dropped 5; count of bases not matched to a gene: 6. The CDR3 sequence is 14 residues long. From germline, CDR1 is SGHAT and CDR2 FQNNGV. This chain's CDR3 is CASKQGTGNNEQFF. In DNA form, the CDR3 reads TGTGCCAGCAAGCAGGGGACAGGGAACAATGAGCAGTTCTTC.

This clone was observed a handful of times. The CDR3 DNA reads as TGTGCCAGCAGTTCAGGGGGCTATGGCTACACCTTC. It translates to CASSSGGYGYTF. V and J are TRBV28 and TRBJ1-2, with 7 bases fitting TRBD1. Germline V gives CDR1 MDHEN, CDR2 SYDVKM. CDR3 length equals 12 residues. V lost 4 bases and J lost 4; bases outside the gene matches: 0.

The V gene is TRBV21-1, the J gene TRBJ2-5; the D call of TRBD1 is as the table states it, not checked on the DNA. TRBV21-1 is noted as a pseudogene. The CDR3 contains 16 residues. CDR3 sequence: CASSKGRDRAGETQYF. The CDR3 DNA sequence: TGTGCCAGCAGCAAAGGTCGGGACAGGGCTGGGGAGACCCAGTACTTC.

The chain joins TRBV25-1 to TRBJ2-6; TRBD1 matches 7 bases. The CDR3 runs to 16 residues. The V gene end was trimmed by 3 bases and the J gene end by 8 bases; junction bases not matched to a gene: 10. Germline lookup yields CDR1 MGHDK and CDR2 SYGVNS. DNA for the CDR3: TGTGCCAGCAGTGAGGACTGGACAGGCCCCTCCAACGTCCTGACTTTC. Translated, it gives CASSEDWTGPSNVLTF.

V is TRBV19 and J is TRBJ1-2; 7 nucleotides align to TRBD1. The V segment lost 5 bases and the J segment 6 bases; nucleotides outside the gene matches: 6. The CDR3 length is 13 residues. Germline V gene lookup returns CDR1 LNHDA and CDR2 SQIVND (reference sequence). The CDR3 bases are TGTGCCAGTAGTTCACAGGGGTGGGATGGCTACACCTTC. It codes for CASSSQGWDGYTF.

The rearrangement links TRBV5-8 to TRBJ2-1; D call uncertain. Germline V gene sequence: CDR1 SGHTS, CDR2 YDEGEE. V was cut by 4 bases and J by 5 bases, with 13 bases left in between. The CDR3 is 14 amino acids. The CDR3, as DNA: TGTGCCAGCAGCCCTGAGACACGGAACAATGAGCAGTTCTTC. Translating it yields CASSPETRNNEQFF.

This clone was observed at least ten times. The chain recombines TRBV25-1 with TRBJ2-3, with 9 bases aligning to TRBD2. Germline V CDR1 and CDR2: MGHDK, SYGVNS. J gave up 1 base and V 4 bases, and 9 bases lay outside the gene matches. The CDR3 extends over 17 amino acids. In nucleotides, the CDR3 is TGTGCCAGCAGTGCGTTCCATAGCGGGAGTCGCACAGATACGCAGTATTTT. Translated: CASSAFHSGSRTDTQYF.

The CDR3 protein is CASGSREWAKNIQYF. In DNA form, the CDR3 reads TGTGCCAGCGGAAGCAGGGAATGGGCCAAAAACATTCAGTACTTC. J is TRBJ2-4 and V is TRBV6-5, with D maybe TRBD1 (5 bases). Between the trimmed V and J ends, which lost 8 bases and 1 base, there was a span of 15 bases. CDR3 size: 15 residues. Germline CDR1 MNHEY, CDR2 SVGAGI.

The V call is TRBV6-5, the J call TRBJ1-5; maybe TRBD1 (5 bases). Germline CDR1 reads MNHEY; CDR2 reads SVGAGI. V was cut by 10 bases and J by 9 bases, with 19 bases left in between. The CDR3 extends over 13 amino acids. Here the CDR3 reads CATSRDGGGPQHF. The CDR3 DNA reads as TGTGCCACCAGCCGGGACGGCGGGGGGCCCCAGCATTTT.

V is TRBV19 and J is TRBJ2-1; maybe TRBD2 (6 bases). CDR1 and CDR2 (germline): LNHDA, SQIVND (reference sequence). V was cut by 3 bases and J by 3 bases, with 12 bases left in between. The CDR3 spans 15 residues. Here the CDR3 DNA reads TGTGCCAGTAGTATCGGGAGCGGGCACTACAATGAGCAGTTCTTC. Amino acid sequence: CASSIGSGHYNEQFF.

The gene calls are TRBV5-4 and TRBJ2-3; tentatively, D is TRBD2 (6 bases). V lost 2 bases and J 5 bases, leaving 9 bases between the germline ends. The CDR3 has 13 residues. The germline V gene has CDR1 SGHNT and CDR2 YYREEE (reference sequence). DNA for the CDR3: TGTGCCAGCAGCTTTACCGGGAGAGATACGCAGTATTTT. Amino acids: CASSFTGRDTQYF.

V usage is TRBV24-1 and J usage is TRBJ2-3; 8 bases agree with TRBD1. Germline CDR1 reads KGHDR; CDR2 reads SFDVKD. V dropped 2 bases and J dropped 4; count of bases not matched to a gene: 1. The CDR3 totals 14 residues. For the CDR3, the DNA is TGTGCCACCAGTGATTCGACAGGGGCAGATACGCAGTATTTT. Its protein product is CATSDSTGADTQYF.

The chain joins TRBV2 to TRBJ1-6; TRBD1 agrees at 7 bases. The germline CDR1 and CDR2 sequences are SNHLY and FYNNEI. V lost 7 bases to trimming and J lost 6 bases; unmatched junction nucleotides: 6. CDR3 length equals 14 residues. CDR3 nucleotide sequence: TGTGCCAGCACCAAAGACAGGGCTAATTCACCCCTCCACTTT. Translating gives CASTKDRANSPLHF.